The 28 T cell receptor beta chains below all came from one sample that was sequenced in a study of blood T cell repertoires in COVID-19. Clones were read by immunoSEQ multiplex PCR, and TCRdb kept only the in-frame ones, dropping some. The sample consists of some 110,000 clones, around 86% of them appearing once. Sequenced input: peripheral blood. These receptors were obtained from a man in his forties with acute or convalescent COVID-19.

The chain carries TRBV9 and TRBJ2-3; 8 bases are shared with TRBD2. J lost 1 base, V lost 3 bases, and 7 bases had no gene match. From germline, CDR1 is SGDLS and CDR2 YYNGEE. This CDR3 spans 16 amino acids. The CDR3 nucleotides read TGTGCCAGCAGCGAAAAAGCGGGGGAGGGCACAGATACGCAGTATTTT. Its protein is CASSEKAGEGTDTQYF.

For the CDR3, the DNA is TGTGCCAGCATTCCTAGCGGGAGCTCCTACGAGCAGTACTTC. Residues: CASIPSGSSYEQYF. The chain has TRBV6-5 and TRBJ2-7, with 10 bases aligning to TRBD2. In germline, CDR1 is MNHEY, CDR2 SVGAGI. V dropped 7 bases and J dropped 0; count of bases not matched to a gene: 3. The CDR3 totals 14 residues.

The chain is built from TRBV2 and TRBJ1-5; TRBD1 matches at 7 bases. The CDR3 consists of 12 residues. Losses at the gene ends were 10 bases for V and 4 bases for J; bases not matched to a gene: 4. Per germline, CDR1 SNHLY and CDR2 FYNNEI. CDR3 loop: CATGTVNQPQHF. DNA for the CDR3: TGTGCCACCGGGACAGTGAATCAGCCCCAGCATTTT.

The chain employs TRBV27 and TRBJ2-3, with 7 bases matching TRBD1. Per the germline V gene, CDR1 is MNHEY and CDR2 is SMNVEV (reference sequence). J lost 3 bases, V lost 5 bases, and 5 bases had no gene match. The CDR3 contains 14 residues. The CDR3 DNA reads TGTGCCAGCAGTCCAGGGGGAAGAACAGATACGCAGTATTTT. This codes for CASSPGGRTDTQYF.

The rearrangement joins TRBV10-3 to TRBJ1-1; D possibly corresponds to TRBD1 (5 bases). The CDR3 has 15 residues. Germline assignment: CDR1 ENHRY and CDR2 SYGVKD. The V end was cut by 0 bases, the J end by 1 base, with 9 bases between. CDR3 sequence reads: CAISESGQGNTEAFF. The CDR3 nucleotides are TGTGCCATCAGTGAGTCGGGGCAGGGGAACACTGAAGCTTTCTTT.

The DNA for the CDR3 is TGTGCCAGCAGAGAGGCCGGGACAGGCGATGGCTACACCTTC. Protein: CASREAGTGDGYTF. This sequence joins TRBV6-5 and TRBJ1-2; 8 positions match TRBD1. Germline V gene sequence: CDR1 MNHEY, CDR2 SVGAGI. J lost 6 bases, V lost 6 bases, and 9 bases had no gene match. The CDR3 loop spans 14 amino acids.

This chain connects TRBV5-5 to TRBJ2-5; TRBD1 aligns across 8 bases. Trimming cost V 3 bases and J 5 bases; bases outside gene matches: 9. Germline CDR1 is SGHKS and CDR2 is YYEKEE (reference sequence). The CDR3 extends over 15 amino acids. The DNA of the CDR3 is TGTGCCAGCAGCTCCAGGACAGGGAACGGCGAGACCCAGTACTTC. It specifies CASSSRTGNGETQYF.

This chain connects TRBV5-1 to TRBJ2-5, with a tentative D call TRBD1 (5 bases). V lost 1 base and J 5 bases, leaving 15 bases between the germline ends. CDR1 and CDR2 from the germline V gene are SGHRS and YFSETQ. This CDR3 comprises 15 residues. Written as DNA, the CDR3 is TGCGCCAGCAGCTTGCAGAAAGGGGTTCTTGAGACCCAGTACTTC. This encodes CASSLQKGVLETQYF.

This chain links TRBV29-1 with TRBJ1-3; TRBD1 might be the D (6 bases). V lost 6 bases and J 2 bases, leaving 20 bases between the germline ends. Germline values: CDR1 SQVTM, CDR2 ANQGSEA. The CDR3 loop spans 16 amino acids. The CDR3 DNA sequence: TGCAGCGTGGGGGCTAACAGGGATGTTCCTGGAAACACCATATATTTT. The encoded protein is CSVGANRDVPGNTIYF.

The chain links TRBV6-5 to TRBJ1-2, with D hard to call. This CDR3 comprises 14 residues. Trimming shortened V by 0 bases and J by 5 bases, and 10 bases separated the two germline ends. From germline, CDR1 is MNHEY and CDR2 SVGAGI. This chain's CDR3 is CASSYSPALYGYTF. As DNA, the CDR3 is TGTGCCAGCAGTTACTCTCCCGCACTATATGGCTACACCTTC.

V usage is TRBV9 and J usage is TRBJ1-3; no definite D call. Deletions cut 6 bases from V and 0 bases from J, with 19 bases between. The germline CDR1 and CDR2 sequences are SGDLS and YYNGEE. The CDR3 is 17 amino acids. The CDR3, as DNA: TGTGCCAGCAACTGTCAGGCAGCCTCCCTCTCTGGAAACACCATATATTTT. Encoded protein: CASNCQAASLSGNTIYF.

The rearrangement links TRBV20-1 to TRBJ1-2; weak D call: TRBD1 (6 bases). This CDR3 has 11 residues. Trimming shortened V by 7 bases and J by 2 bases, and 8 bases separated the two germline ends. Germline V gene sequence: CDR1 DFQATT, CDR2 SNEGSKA (reference sequence). The CDR3 DNA is TGCAGTGGAGGGGGAAACTATGGCTACACCTTC. Translation gives CSGGGNYGYTF.

The V call is TRBV10-3, the J call TRBJ1-4, with D hard to call. CDR1 is ENHRY and CDR2 is SYGVKD in the germline V gene. Trimming shortened V by 10 bases and J by 2 bases, and 20 bases separated the two germline ends. The CDR3 is 16 amino acids. Here the CDR3 DNA reads TGTGCCACCGTTCGGCCGGCTCACGGGACTAATGAAAAACTGTTTTTT. This gives the protein CATVRPAHGTNEKLFF.

This chain links TRBV27 with TRBJ1-3; 8 bases fit TRBD1. The germline CDR1 and CDR2 sequences are MNHEY and SMNVEV (reference sequence). The CDR3 totals 15 residues. Trimming took 0 bases from V and 4 from J; bases not matched to a gene: 2. The CDR3 DNA reads as TGTGCCAGCAGTTTATCGACAGGGGCGGGAAACACCATATATTTT. It encodes CASSLSTGAGNTIYF.

The chain links TRBV28 to TRBJ2-7, with 7 bases aligning to TRBD1. Looked up from germline, CDR1 is MDHEN and CDR2 is SYDVKM. The CDR3 consists of 16 residues. The J segment lost 3 bases and the V segment lost 5 bases, leaving 13 bases of the junction unmatched. The CDR3 DNA is TGTGCCAGCAGTCCGGACAGGCACTCAAGGGGCTACGAGCAGTACTTC. Its translation is CASSPDRHSRGYEQYF. Combining the CDR3 with reference TRBV28 and TRBJ2-7 gives the whole variable domain DVKVTQSSRYLVKRTGEKVFLECVQDMDHENMFWYRQDPGLGLRLIYFSYDVKMKEKGDIPEGYSVSREKKERFSLILESASTNQTSMYLCASSPDRHSRGYEQYFGPGTRLTVT.

This chain links TRBV19 with TRBJ1-1; 9 nucleotides line up with TRBD1. V shed 5 bases, J shed 0 bases, and the junction held 10 bases outside the gene matches. Looked up from germline, CDR1 is LNHDA and CDR2 is SQIVND (reference sequence). The CDR3 is made up of 17 amino acids. CDR3 in amino acids: CASSPGTGFWMNTEAFF. The CDR3 region has the DNA TGTGCCAGTAGTCCTGGGACAGGGTTTTGGATGAACACTGAAGCTTTCTTT.

The chain's CDR3 is CASSPISGSVGDTQYF. CDR3 bases: TGCGCCAGCAGCCCGATTAGCGGGTCCGTGGGAGATACGCAGTATTTT. V usage is TRBV5-1 and J usage is TRBJ2-3, with 7 nucleotides matching TRBD2. CDR1 is SGHRS and CDR2 is YFSETQ in the germline V gene. CDR3 size: 16 residues. V shed 4 bases and J 5 bases; nucleotides not matched to a gene: 13.

The J gene is TRBJ1-5, the V gene TRBV6-5; 9 bases are a match to TRBD1. With V trimmed by 6 bases and J by 8 bases, 11 bases remained unmatched. Germline CDR1 MNHEY, CDR2 SVGAGI. This CDR3 region has 15 residues. The CDR3 sequence is CASSPGQGTGEPQHF. In nucleotides, the CDR3 is TGTGCCAGCAGCCCCGGACAGGGGACCGGGGAGCCCCAGCATTTT.

This rearrangement joins TRBV7-2 to TRBJ2-3; D may be TRBD1 (7 bases). V lost 2 bases and J lost 5, with 11 bases in between. This CDR3 comprises 14 residues. Looked up from germline, CDR1 is SGHTA and CDR2 is FQGNSA. The CDR3 DNA reads as TGTGCCAGCAGCTTACCAGGGGGAGGAGATACGCAGTATTTT. It encodes CASSLPGGGDTQYF. Filled out from reference TRBV7-2 and TRBJ2-3, the complete variable domain reads GAGVSQSPSNKVTEKGKDVELRCDPISGHTALYWYRQSLGQGLEFLIYFQGNSAPDKSGLPSDRFSAERTGGSVSTLTIQRTQQEDSAVYLCASSLPGGGDTQYFGPGTRLTVL.

This chain joins TRBV9 and TRBJ1-5; 7 positions agree with TRBD1. Per the germline V gene, CDR1 is SGDLS and CDR2 is YYNGEE. Trimming removed 3 bases from V and 2 bases from J; junction bases left unmatched: 2. The CDR3 loop spans 14 amino acids. The CDR3 nucleotides read TGTGCCAGCAGCGCGGGACAGCGCAATCAGCCCCAGCATTTT. Protein product: CASSAGQRNQPQHF.

The chain employs TRBV6-5 and TRBJ2-7; D may be TRBD1 (7 bases). Germline V gene sequence: CDR1 MNHEY, CDR2 SVGAGI. V lost 9 bases, J lost 7 bases, and 19 bases lay in between. The CDR3 is 13 residues long. The CDR3 region has the DNA TGTGCCAGAACCGGACAGGCCCGGGGGGAGCAGTACTTC. It encodes CARTGQARGEQYF.

V is TRBV19 and J is TRBJ1-2; 7 bases are shared with TRBD1. The CDR3 sequence is 12 residues long. The germline CDR1 and CDR2 sequences are LNHDA and SQIVND (reference sequence). V shed 5 bases and J 4 bases; nucleotides not matched to a gene: 1. The CDR3 loop reads CASSQGVYGYTF. CDR3 bases: TGTGCCAGTAGTCAGGGGGTCTATGGCTACACCTTC.

This chain joins TRBV5-1 and TRBJ1-2; 11 bases are shared with TRBD1. Germline CDR1 SGHRS, CDR2 YFSETQ. Trimming cost V 4 bases and J 0 bases; bases outside gene matches: 2. This CDR3 has 15 residues. The CDR3 DNA is TGCGCCAGCAGCAGGGACAGGGGGACTAACTATGGCTACACCTTC. Translated: CASSRDRGTNYGYTF.

The chain is built from TRBV18 and TRBJ1-5, with TRBD1 matching 9 bases. CDR3 length: 16 amino acids. Germline-derived CDR1 and CDR2 are KGHSH and LQKENI. The ends lost 3 bases at V and 7 bases at J; junction bases unmatched: 10. The CDR3 sequence: CASSPLPGQGFQPQHF. CDR3 DNA sequence: TGTGCCAGCTCACCTCTTCCGGGACAGGGTTTCCAGCCCCAGCATTTT.

V and J are TRBV5-1 and TRBJ2-1; 10 bases line up with TRBD2. Looked up from germline, CDR1 is SGHRS and CDR2 is YFSETQ. V shed 4 bases and J 9 bases; nucleotides not matched to a gene: 13. The CDR3 is 16 residues long. The CDR3 reads CASSEGTSAGISEQFF. CDR3 in DNA: TGCGCCAGCAGCGAAGGGACTAGCGCTGGCATAAGTGAGCAGTTCTTC.

The CDR3 coding sequence is TGTGCCAGCAGCCCCCTCAGCGGGGGGATCGCAGATACGCAGTATTTT. Amino acids: CASSPLSGGIADTQYF. V gene TRBV7-2 combines with J gene TRBJ2-3; TRBD2 matches at 9 bases. Germline V gives CDR1 SGHTA, CDR2 FQGNSA. After removal of 5 bases from V and 4 bases from J, the junction contained 10 bases not matched to a gene. The CDR3 is 16 amino acids.

The chain couples TRBV7-6 to TRBJ2-4, with 12 bases matching TRBD1. The ends lost 5 bases at V and 3 bases at J; junction bases unmatched: 5. CDR3 length: 16 residues. Germline lookup yields CDR1 SGHVS and CDR2 FNYEAQ. The CDR3 bases are TGTGCCAGCAGCACCGGGACAGGGGGCAGCAAAAACATTCAGTACTTC. This translates into CASSTGTGGSKNIQYF.

The chain couples TRBV7-8 to TRBJ1-4; no firm D call. The germline CDR1 and CDR2 sequences are SGHVS and FQNEAQ. V gave up 1 base and J gave up 1 base, with 10 bases separating them. The length of the CDR3 is 16 residues. The CDR3 loop is CASSLEKGGTNEKLFF. The CDR3 nucleotides are TGTGCCAGCAGCTTAGAAAAGGGAGGAACTAATGAAAAACTGTTTTTT.